This T cell receptor (beta chain) was identified in a study of T-cell memory formation after mild COVID-19. TCRdb itself ran the 5' RACE reads through MiXCR, one entry per CDR3 protein. The sample lists 260,000 or so distinct CDR3 sequences; 16% were seen once. Germline V CDR1 and CDR2: DFQATT, SNEGSKA (reference sequence). The CDR3 covers 16 residues. The V and J ends lost 0 bases and 3 bases, in that order; junction bases with no gene match: 5. Material for sequencing was PBMCs or a T cell subset sorted from them (not recorded which). The sequence derives from a man between 18 and 29 years old who had mild COVID-19 (a few samples of this study predate the infection). Cell type and time point are not known. This chain connects TRBV20-1 to TRBJ1-5, with 10 bases aligning to TRBD1. The CDR3 protein is CSARDRDRGFNQPQHF. The DNA for the CDR3 is TGCAGTGCTAGAGATAGGGACAGGGGTTTCAATCAGCCCCAGCATTTT.